Below are 29 T cell receptor beta chains sequenced from a single sample in a study of human T cells and chemical hapten exposure. Time point noted: pre-sensitization, week 0. Indicated treatment: therapeutic diphenylcyclopropenone sensitization with weekly scalp DPC. Using its own MiXCR run on the RACE reads, TCRdb lists one record per CDR3 protein. The sample records more than 300,000 distinct CDR3 sequences, approximately 5% being singletons. Sequenced material: whole blood, taken in connection with sensitization to the hapten diphenylcyclopropenone (DPC). These receptors were collected from a woman younger than 30 with alopecia areata. Some clones in this sample may be carry-over from other donors' samples.

V usage is TRBV20-1 and J usage is TRBJ1-4, with 7 nucleotides matching TRBD1. With V trimmed by 6 bases and J by 7 bases, 14 bases remained unmatched. The germline V gene has CDR1 DFQATT and CDR2 SNEGSKA (reference sequence). The CDR3 is made up of 15 amino acids. The CDR3 DNA is TGCAGTGCGCCCCGGGACAGACCCTGGGGTGAAAAACTGTTTTTT. Protein product: CSAPRDRPWGEKLFF.

The chain employs TRBV7-2 and TRBJ2-7, with D perhaps matching TRBD1 or TRBD2 (5 bases each). With 1 base removed from V and 1 base from J, the gap between germline ends came to 8 bases. Germline CDR1 SGHTA, CDR2 FQGNSA. This CDR3 has 14 amino acids. DNA of the CDR3: TGTGCCAGCAGCTTAGAAGAGGGGTCCTACGAGCAGTACTTC. It translates to CASSLEEGSYEQYF.

As concerns this clonotype: It may be a read error: a sequence one base away is much more abundant. This sequence joins TRBV2 and TRBJ1-6, with D possibly TRBD1 on 5 matching bases. The CDR3 length is 14 residues. Germline loops: CDR1 SNHLY, CDR2 FYNNEI. The germline V and J ends were trimmed by 3 bases and 8 bases, with 11 bases remaining between them. CDR3 in amino acids: CASSDGTPDSPLHF. The DNA of the CDR3 is TGTGCCAGCAGTGACGGGACTCCTGATTCACCCCTCCACTTT.

The chain carries TRBV7-2 and TRBJ2-2, with D maybe TRBD2 (6 bases). Trimming removed 3 bases at V and 0 bases at J, with 17 bases between. Germline V gives CDR1 SGHTA, CDR2 FQGNSA. The CDR3 sequence is 18 residues long. CDR3 sequence: CASSLMRAASANTGELFF. The CDR3, as DNA: TGTGCCAGCAGCTTGATGAGGGCAGCTAGCGCGAACACCGGGGAGCTGTTTTTT.

In this sample, this clonotype turned up many times. The chain recombines TRBV6-1 with TRBJ2-7; possible D gene TRBD2, 5 bases. Trimming left V 7 bases short and J 1 base short, with 14 bases between. This CDR3 is 14 amino acids long. Germline V lookup: CDR1 MNHNS, CDR2 SASEGT. As DNA, the CDR3 is TGTGCCAGCAATCCCCGGGGTGCTTCCTACGAGCAGTACTTC. Protein: CASNPRGASYEQYF.

This clonotype has just a few counts. The chain carries TRBV20-1 and TRBJ2-7; no reliable D call. V was clipped by 2 bases and J by 13 bases, with 12 bases between them. Per germline, CDR1 DFQATT and CDR2 SNEGSKA (reference sequence). The CDR3 is 10 amino acids. CDR3 loop: CSARCAAAYF. Written as DNA, the CDR3 is TGCAGTGCTAGATGCGCAGCCGCTTACTTC.

This chain uses TRBV19 with TRBJ1-6; possible D gene TRBD1, 5 bases. The CDR3 has 14 residues. The germline V gene encodes CDR1 LNHDA and CDR2 SQIVND (reference sequence). V was cut by 3 bases and J by 4 bases, with 7 bases left in between. The CDR3 protein is CASSIRQYNSPLHF. CDR3 bases: TGTGCCAGTAGTATTCGACAGTATAATTCACCCCTCCACTTT.

This clonotype has a handful of counts. The chain employs TRBV29-1 and TRBJ1-2, with TRBD1 matching over 7 bases. This CDR3 has 15 amino acids. From germline, CDR1 is SQVTM and CDR2 ANQGSEA. Losses at the gene ends were 2 bases for V and 4 bases for J; bases not matched to a gene: 10. The CDR3 DNA is TGCAGCGTTGAATCGTTTGCAGGGGGACCCTATGGCTACACCTTC. Translating it yields CSVESFAGGPYGYTF.

This chain uses TRBV7-2 with TRBJ2-3; weak D call: TRBD1 (6 bases). Germline V CDR1 and CDR2: SGHTA, FQGNSA. V dropped 7 bases and J dropped 7 bases, with 24 bases sitting between them. The CDR3 has 16 residues. CDR3 sequence: CASTSWAGVGANTQYF. CDR3 DNA sequence: TGTGCCAGCACTAGCTGGGCAGGGGTGGGAGCGAATACGCAGTATTTT. Full variable domain (remainder filled in from reference TRBV7-2 and TRBJ2-3): GAGVSQSPSNKVTEKGKDVELRCDPISGHTALYWYRQSLGQGLEFLIYFQGNSAPDKSGLPSDRFSAERTGGSVSTLTIQRTQQEDSAVYLCASTSWAGVGANTQYFGPGTRLTVL.

This clonotype was found a few times. CDR3 region: CASSHSFGQNTEAFF. The CDR3 DNA sequence: TGTGCCAGCAGTCATAGCTTTGGACAGAACACTGAAGCTTTCTTT. The V call is TRBV3-1, the J call TRBJ1-1, with D perhaps matching TRBD1 (5 bases). V gave up 6 bases and J gave up 1 base, with 15 bases separating them. This CDR3 has 15 residues. Germline V gene sequence: CDR1 LGHDT, CDR2 YNNKEL (reference sequence).

This clonotype turned up a few times. V usage is TRBV5-5 and J usage is TRBJ1-4; the match to TRBD1 covers 9 bases. V shed 4 bases and J 5 bases; nucleotides not matched to a gene: 9. Germline V lookup: CDR1 SGHKS, CDR2 YYEKEE (reference sequence). CDR3 length equals 16 residues. DNA of the CDR3: TGTGCCAGCAGCCTGGCACCGGGACAGGGAAATGAAAAACTGTTTTTT. Translating gives CASSLAPGQGNEKLFF. The full variable domain, completed using reference TRBV5-5 and TRBJ1-4, is DAGVTQSPTHLIKTRGQQVTLRCSPISGHKSVSWYQQVLGQGPQFIFQYYEKEERGRGNFPDRFSARQFPNYSSELNVNALLLGDSALYLCASSLAPGQGNEKLFFGSGTQLSVL.

The V and J genes are TRBV24-1 and TRBJ1-1; D call uncertain. This CDR3 comprises 14 residues. Trimming removed 5 bases at V and 6 bases at J, with 15 bases between. CDR1 and CDR2 from the germline V gene are KGHDR and SFDVKD. The CDR3: CATSAPGWGSEAFF. The CDR3, as DNA: TGTGCCACCAGTGCCCCGGGGTGGGGTTCTGAAGCTTTCTTT.

The chain joins TRBV6-2 or TRBV6-3 to TRBJ2-7; no reliable D call. The CDR3 is 12 amino acids. Germline assignment: CDR1 MNHEY and CDR2 SVGEGT. V was shortened by 7 bases and J by 3 bases, with 10 bases between the two germline ends. The CDR3 sequence: CASTENYYEQYF. The CDR3 DNA follows: TGTGCCAGCACCGAGAACTACTACGAGCAGTACTTC.

This clonotype came up many times. The chain combines TRBV27 with TRBJ1-2; the D gene is possibly TRBD1 (5 bases). The CDR3 covers 14 residues. The ends were cut back, 3 bases at V and 3 bases at J, with 11 bases in the middle. The V gene's germline CDR1 is MNHEY and CDR2 SMNVEV (reference sequence). The CDR3 here is CASSFRDGDYGYTF. The CDR3 region has the DNA TGTGCCAGCAGTTTTAGGGACGGCGACTATGGCTACACCTTC.

This clonotype was counted at least ten times. The rearrangement uses TRBV5-1 and TRBJ1-1; 8 nucleotides line up with TRBD1. V lost 3 bases and J lost 10; bases outside the gene matches: 5. This CDR3 comprises 12 residues. The germline gives CDR1 SGHRS, CDR2 YFSETQ. CDR3 in amino acids: CASSSGQGLAFF. The CDR3, as DNA: TGCGCCAGCAGCTCCGGACAGGGTTTAGCTTTCTTT.

This clonotype has a handful of counts. This chain uses TRBV2 with TRBJ1-1; D might be TRBD1 (6 bases). The CDR3 sequence is 16 residues long. Germline V CDR1 and CDR2: SNHLY, FYNNEI. V was shortened by 7 bases and J by 5 bases, with 23 bases between the two germline ends. The CDR3 coding sequence is TGTGCCAGCATCCGAATGGGGGGCGGATCGGTAACTGAAGCTTTCTTT. Protein product: CASIRMGGGSVTEAFF.

J is TRBJ2-4 and V is TRBV7-9, with TRBD1 as a possible D gene (6 bases). The CDR3 is 14 amino acids. Germline CDR1 SEHNR, CDR2 FQNEAQ (reference sequence). V lost 5 bases to trimming and J lost 6 bases, with 14 bases between them. CDR3 in DNA: TGTGCCAGCAGCCGACTTATGGACAGAAACATTCAGTACTTC. Translated, it gives CASSRLMDRNIQYF.

This clonotype was detected only a few times. The J gene is TRBJ2-1, the V gene TRBV6-1, with TRBD2 matching over 10 bases. V was clipped by 5 bases and J by 9 bases; unmatched bases: 10. CDR3 size: 15 residues. Germline loops: CDR1 MNHNS, CDR2 SASEGT. The CDR3 bases are TGTGCCAGCAGTACAGAAGCGGGGGGGCAGAGTGAGCAGTTCTTC. As protein: CASSTEAGGQSEQFF.

This clonotype was found a few times. CDR3: CASSQDWGLANGYTF. For the CDR3, the DNA is TGTGCCAGCAGCCAAGATTGGGGGTTGGCAAATGGCTACACCTTC. J is TRBJ1-2 and V is TRBV7-2; D possibly corresponds to TRBD1 (5 bases). CDR1 and CDR2 from the germline V gene are SGHTA and FQGNSA. The CDR3 spans 15 residues. Trimming pared 5 bases from V and 6 bases from J, leaving 19 bases between.

This clonotype was counted many times. The chain has TRBV5-1 and TRBJ1-2; weak D call: TRBD1 (6 bases). Germline V gene lookup returns CDR1 SGHRS and CDR2 YFSETQ. The ends were cut back, 6 bases at V and 4 bases at J, with 16 bases in the middle. The CDR3 extends over 14 amino acids. CDR3 DNA sequence: TGCGCCAGCAACCTACAGGGTGACCGCTATGGCTACACCTTC. Its protein is CASNLQGDRYGYTF. The variable domain in full, with the rest retrieved from reference TRBV5-1 and TRBJ1-2, is KAGVTQTPRYLIKTRGQQVTLSCSPISGHRSVSWYQQTPGQGLQFLFEYFSETQRNKGNFPGRFSGRQFSNSRSEMNVSTLELGDSALYLCASNLQGDRYGYTFGSGTRLTVV.

This clonotype was observed a handful of times. The rearrangement uses TRBV20-1 and TRBJ2-1; D may be TRBD2 (6 bases). CDR1 is DFQATT, CDR2 SNEGSKA, per germline (reference sequence). This CDR3 is 14 amino acids long. V shed 3 bases and J shed 0 bases, with 9 bases lying between them. In nucleotides, the CDR3 is TGCAGTGCTAGTGCGGGAAGCTCCTACAATGAGCAGTTCTTC. Translated, it gives CSASAGSSYNEQFF.

A few counts support this clonotype. The rearrangement uses TRBV20-1 and TRBJ1-1; D is uncertain. CDR3 length: 11 amino acids. Trimming removed 5 bases from V and 3 bases from J, with 7 bases in between. Germline V gives CDR1 DFQATT, CDR2 SNEGSKA (reference sequence). CDR3: CSASLYTEAFF. The DNA of the CDR3 is TGCAGTGCTTCTTTATACACTGAAGCTTTCTTT.

The table lists this clonotype with many counts. The chain carries TRBV6-5 and TRBJ2-1; weak D call: TRBD2 (6 bases). CDR1 and CDR2 from the germline V gene are MNHEY and SVGAGI. The ends were cut back, 6 bases at V and 8 bases at J, with 11 bases in the middle. CDR3 length equals 12 residues. In nucleotides, the CDR3 is TGTGCCAGCAGCTCCACTAGCTATGAGCAGTTCTTC. It specifies CASSSTSYEQFF.

V gene TRBV20-1 combines with J gene TRBJ2-7; D is uncertain. Germline CDR1 and CDR2: DFQATT and SNEGSKA (reference sequence). The germline V and J ends were trimmed by 2 bases and 2 bases, with 4 bases remaining between them. The CDR3 extends over 11 amino acids. The CDR3 sequence is CSARSPYEQYF. DNA of the CDR3: TGCAGTGCTAGATCCCCCTACGAGCAGTACTTC.

The rearrangement links TRBV10-3 to TRBJ1-1, with 10 bases fitting TRBD1. CDR3 size: 15 residues. Germline-derived CDR1 and CDR2 are ENHRY and SYGVKD. V dropped 3 bases and J dropped 1; count of bases not matched to a gene: 2. CDR3 sequence reads: CAISDGTGANTEAFF. CDR3 DNA sequence: TGTGCCATCAGTGATGGGACAGGGGCGAACACTGAAGCTTTCTTT.

This clonotype was seen repeatedly, ten times or more. The CDR3 reads CASSGGGSSYEQYF. For the CDR3, the DNA is TGTGCCAGCAGTGGCGGGGGGTCCTCCTACGAGCAGTACTTC. J is TRBJ2-7 and V is TRBV6-1; 8 bases map to TRBD2. J gave up 0 bases and V 4 bases, and 2 bases lay outside the gene matches. The germline CDR1 and CDR2 sequences are MNHNS and SASEGT. CDR3 length: 14 residues.

This clonotype appeared a few times. The chain has TRBV4-2 and TRBJ2-1; TRBD2 agrees at 9 bases. The germline V gene encodes CDR1 LGHNA and CDR2 YNFKEQ. The length of the CDR3 is 16 residues. Germline trimming cut 1 base from V and 3 bases from J; bases unmatched to any gene: 4. CDR3 loop: CASSQGEAGGYNEQFF. CDR3 coding DNA: TGTGCCAGCAGCCAAGGGGAAGCGGGGGGCTACAATGAGCAGTTCTTC.

This clonotype occurred many times. The chain recombines TRBV6-5 with TRBJ2-3, with D uncertain. Germline values: CDR1 MNHEY, CDR2 SVGAGI. This CDR3 region has 14 residues. Trimming cost V 4 bases and J 0 bases, with 8 bases left between them. CDR3 in amino acids: CASSLKASTDTQYF. DNA for the CDR3: TGTGCCAGCAGTTTGAAGGCAAGCACAGATACGCAGTATTTT.

This clonotype has only a few counts. The chain joins TRBV6-2 or TRBV6-3 to TRBJ2-7; 7 nucleotides align to TRBD1. The CDR3 spans 13 residues. In germline, CDR1 is MNHEY, CDR2 SVGEGT. After removal of 2 bases from V and 3 bases from J, the junction contained 1 base not matched to a gene. The CDR3 loop is CASSYRDSYEQYF. CDR3 nucleotide sequence: TGTGCCAGCAGTTACCGGGACAGCTACGAGCAGTACTTC.